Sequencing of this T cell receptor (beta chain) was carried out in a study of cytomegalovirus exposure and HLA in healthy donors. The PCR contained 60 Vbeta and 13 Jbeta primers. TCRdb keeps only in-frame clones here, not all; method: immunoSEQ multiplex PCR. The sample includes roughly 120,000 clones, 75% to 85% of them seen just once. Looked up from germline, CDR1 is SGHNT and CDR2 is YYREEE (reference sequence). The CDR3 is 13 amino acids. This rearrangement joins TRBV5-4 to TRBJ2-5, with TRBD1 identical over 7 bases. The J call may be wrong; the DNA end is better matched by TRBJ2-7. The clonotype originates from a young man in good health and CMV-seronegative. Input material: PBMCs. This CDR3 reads CASSPGQNYEQYF. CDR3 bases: TGTGCCAGCAGCCCGGGACAGAACTACGAGCAGTACTTC.